A single sample gave rise to the 23 T cell receptor beta chains below, sequenced in a study of T cell repertoires in cytomegalovirus infection. These TCRs' antigens remain unknown. TCRdb reprocessed the reads via MiXCR and lists one record per CDR3 protein. The table records around 70,000 distinct CDR3 sequences, 28% of them present only once. Here the sequenced sample was CD8+ T cells from cultured PBMCs, taken from culture after CMV antigen stimulation. These receptors all come from a human donor in good health (CMV status not recorded). Some clones in this sample may be carry-over from other donors' samples.

This clonotype has a count of ten or more. This sequence joins TRBV7-6 and TRBJ1-1; possibly TRBD1 for D (6 bases). Germline values: CDR1 SGHVS, CDR2 FNYEAQ. The CDR3 has 14 amino acids. Trimming pared 5 bases from V and 2 bases from J, leaving 12 bases between. Here the CDR3 reads CASSLRQANTEAFF. The CDR3 bases are TGTGCCAGCAGCCTTAGACAGGCTAACACTGAAGCTTTCTTT.

This clonotype showed up many times. The rearrangement uses TRBV7-2 and TRBJ1-4; maybe TRBD1 (5 bases). Germline V gene sequence: CDR1 SGHTA, CDR2 FQGNSA. Trimming removed 4 bases at V and 7 bases at J, with 7 bases between. CDR3 size: 12 residues. CDR3 in DNA: TGTGCCAGCAGCTCGCAGGGTGAAAAACTGTTTTTT. Translation gives CASSSQGEKLFF.

The chain uses TRBV6-5 and TRBJ2-1; D unclear. Trimming pared 2 bases from V and 8 bases from J, leaving 7 bases between. CDR1 and CDR2 from the germline V gene are MNHEY and SVGAGI. The CDR3 has 12 residues. The CDR3: CASSYGFYEQFF. The CDR3 coding sequence is TGTGCCAGCAGTTACGGGTTTTATGAGCAGTTCTTC.

The chain joins TRBV19 to TRBJ2-1, with TRBD2 matching over 14 bases. J lost 4 bases, V lost 5 bases, and 10 bases had no gene match. CDR1 and CDR2 (germline): LNHDA, SQIVND (reference sequence). The CDR3 has 18 amino acids. The DNA for the CDR3 is TGTGCCAGTAGTCCGGAAAGACTAGCGGGGGGGGAATACAATGAGCAGTTCTTC. This sequence encodes CASSPERLAGGEYNEQFF. Variable domain in full (rest from reference TRBV19 and TRBJ2-1): DGGITQSPKYLFRKEGQNVTLSCEQNLNHDAMYWYRQDPGQGLRLIYYSQIVNDFQKGDIAEGYSVSREKKESFPLTVTSAQKNPTAFYLCASSPERLAGGEYNEQFFGPGTRLTVL.

This clonotype was picked up a small number of times. This chain connects TRBV20-1 to TRBJ2-4; unclear D gene. The CDR3 is 14 residues long. The V gene lost 0 bases and the J gene lost 5 bases, with 11 bases spanning the gap. The germline V gene has CDR1 DFQATT and CDR2 SNEGSKA (reference sequence). Here the CDR3 DNA reads TGCAGTGCTAGAGATCCCCAACCGGAAAACATTCAGTACTTC. The encoded protein is CSARDPQPENIQYF.

The chain has TRBV4-1 and TRBJ2-1; no reliable D call. Germline CDR1 and CDR2: MGHRA and YSYEKL. This CDR3 is built from 17 residues. With 0 bases removed from V and 4 bases from J, the gap between germline ends came to 16 bases. CDR3 residues: CASSQEEPGNLYNEQFF. For the CDR3, the DNA is TGCGCCAGCAGCCAAGAAGAACCTGGAAACCTATACAATGAGCAGTTCTTC.

The J gene is TRBJ2-2, the V gene TRBV19; 8 bases are shared with TRBD1. The CDR3 extends over 16 amino acids. J gave up 2 bases and V 3 bases, and 5 bases lay outside the gene matches. CDR1 LNHDA and CDR2 SQIVND come from the germline V gene (reference sequence). The CDR3 region has the DNA TGTGCCAGTAGTATTCTGGGACAGGTTAACACCGGGGAGCTGTTTTTT. This sequence encodes CASSILGQVNTGELFF.

This chain links TRBV3-1 with TRBJ1-1; perhaps TRBD1 as D (6 bases). This CDR3 comprises 13 residues. Trimming stripped 5 bases from V and 8 bases from J, with 15 bases between. The germline gives CDR1 LGHDT, CDR2 YNNKEL (reference sequence). The CDR3 sequence is CASSGQPIDEAFF. CDR3 nucleotide sequence: TGTGCCAGCAGCGGACAGCCCATTGACGAAGCTTTCTTT.

In this sample, this clonotype turned up a few times. This chain uses TRBV5-1 with TRBJ1-4; D not certain. With 0 bases removed from V and 8 bases from J, the gap between germline ends came to 17 bases. Germline CDR1 is SGHRS and CDR2 is YFSETQ. The CDR3 covers 16 residues. This CDR3 is CASSLEPSRYGEKLFF. CDR3 DNA: TGCGCCAGCAGCTTGGAACCCAGCAGATATGGCGAAAAACTGTTTTTT.

In DNA, the CDR3 is TGTGCCAGCAGTTTTACGCCTAATGAGCAGTTCTTC. Its translation is CASSFTPNEQFF. The chain has TRBV6-1 and TRBJ2-1; D gene ambiguous. The CDR3 is made up of 12 amino acids. Germline assignment: CDR1 MNHNS and CDR2 SASEGT. Trimming removed 5 bases at V and 7 bases at J, with 9 bases between.

The sample holds a few counts of this clonotype. The chain carries TRBV29-1 and TRBJ2-2; unclear D gene. This CDR3 is built from 17 residues. V was pared by 2 bases and J by 5 bases, with 21 bases between. Germline values: CDR1 SQVTM, CDR2 ANQGSEA. The CDR3 DNA follows: TGCAGCGTTGAATTGGTCTCATTCAAAGCCCCGACCGGGGAGCTGTTTTTT. Its protein is CSVELVSFKAPTGELFF.

The sample holds a few counts of this clonotype. The chain employs TRBV7-9 and TRBJ2-1; TRBD2 is a possible D gene (6 bases). The V gene lost 4 bases and the J gene lost 0 bases, with 16 bases spanning the gap. Germline-derived CDR1 and CDR2 are SEHNR and FQNEAQ (reference sequence). This CDR3 region has 17 residues. The CDR3 nucleotides read TGTGCCAGCAGCTCAGCCGCCGGGACTCTCTCCTACAATGAGCAGTTCTTC. Protein sequence: CASSSAAGTLSYNEQFF.

This clonotype was seen at least ten times. V and J are TRBV7-2 and TRBJ2-3; D may be TRBD2 (6 bases). V was cut by 6 bases and J by 1 base, with 11 bases left in between. CDR3 size: 14 residues. Per germline, CDR1 SGHTA and CDR2 FQGNSA. The CDR3: CASSRDLGTDTQYF. CDR3 nucleotide sequence: TGTGCCAGCAGTCGGGACTTGGGCACAGATACGCAGTATTTT. Variable domain in full (rest from reference TRBV7-2 and TRBJ2-3): GAGVSQSPSNKVTEKGKDVELRCDPISGHTALYWYRQSLGQGLEFLIYFQGNSAPDKSGLPSDRFSAERTGGSVSTLTIQRTQQEDSAVYLCASSRDLGTDTQYFGPGTRLTVL.

The rearrangement joins TRBV19 to TRBJ1-5; D not certain. Per the germline V gene, CDR1 is LNHDA and CDR2 is SQIVND (reference sequence). Trimming pared 11 bases from V and 2 bases from J, leaving 31 bases between. This CDR3 region has 19 residues. For the CDR3, the DNA is TGTGCCGACCAGACAAAAGGTCAGGCCAAGTCTCGGGGCAATCAGCCCCAGCATTTT. This encodes CADQTKGQAKSRGNQPQHF.

The V call is TRBV27, the J call TRBJ2-3; 7 bases fit TRBD1. The CDR3 has 17 residues. Germline CDR1 reads MNHEY; CDR2 reads SMNVEV (reference sequence). V gave up 4 bases and J gave up 0 bases; unmatched junction bases: 10. This chain's CDR3 is CASSSSKTGRSTDTQYF. The CDR3 bases are TGTGCCAGCAGTTCGTCGAAGACAGGGCGAAGCACAGATACGCAGTATTTT.

This clonotype was counted a few times. V usage is TRBV27 and J usage is TRBJ2-2; TRBD1 aligns across 7 bases. The CDR3 loop spans 16 amino acids. Germline CDR1 is MNHEY and CDR2 is SMNVEV (reference sequence). V dropped 8 bases and J dropped 5; count of bases not matched to a gene: 14. The CDR3 protein is CASFANRGGQTGELFF. CDR3 bases: TGTGCCAGCTTTGCCAACAGGGGTGGACAGACCGGGGAGCTGTTTTTT.

The V call is TRBV20-1, the J call TRBJ2-7; D is unclear. Trimming took off 3 bases at V and 2 bases at J, with 20 bases between the two ends. The CDR3 is made up of 16 amino acids. CDR1 is DFQATT and CDR2 is SNEGSKA in the germline V gene (reference sequence). For the CDR3, the DNA is TGCAGTGCTAGGAGCCCCATTCTGGACGGAGCCTACGAGCAGTACTTC. Amino acids: CSARSPILDGAYEQYF.

In its sample, this clonotype was seen a few times. The chain is built from TRBV28 and TRBJ2-7; TRBD1 matches 12 bases. V lost 6 bases and J lost 4; bases outside the gene matches: 4. The CDR3 sequence is 14 residues long. Looked up from germline, CDR1 is MDHEN and CDR2 is SYDVKM. The CDR3 here is CASRGQGASYEQYF. The CDR3 DNA is TGTGCCAGCAGGGGACAGGGGGCGTCTTACGAGCAGTACTTC.

This chain connects TRBV30 to TRBJ2-1; D may be TRBD1 (5 bases). Germline CDR1 is GTSNPN and CDR2 is SVGIG (reference sequence). The CDR3 runs to 15 residues. V lost 1 base, J lost 3 bases, and 13 bases lay in between. The CDR3 DNA reads TGTGCCTGGAGTGAAGGGGCAGGGCACTACAATGAGCAGTTCTTC. Protein: CAWSEGAGHYNEQFF.

This clonotype was detected only a few times. The CDR3 nucleotides read TGCGCCAGCGGAGCCCAGGATACGCAGTATTTT. This codes for CASGAQDTQYF. The rearrangement joins TRBV5-1 to TRBJ2-3; D is unclear. V lost 7 bases and J 6 bases, leaving 9 bases between the germline ends. From germline, CDR1 is SGHRS and CDR2 YFSETQ. The CDR3 has 11 amino acids. The full variable domain, in which reference TRBV5-1 and TRBJ2-3 provide the parts outside the CDR3, is KAGVTQTPRYLIKTRGQQVTLSCSPISGHRSVSWYQQTPGQGLQFLFEYFSETQRNKGNFPGRFSGRQFSNSRSEMNVSTLELGDSALYLCASGAQDTQYFGPGTRLTVL.

This chain uses TRBV20-1 with TRBJ1-3, with D possibly being TRBD1 (5 bases). This CDR3 comprises 17 residues. CDR1 is DFQATT and CDR2 is SNEGSKA in the germline V gene (reference sequence). V shed 0 bases and J shed 3 bases, with 18 bases lying between them. The CDR3 sequence is CSARDGGRVEIGNTIYF. The CDR3 DNA reads as TGCAGTGCTAGAGATGGCGGCAGGGTAGAGATTGGAAACACCATATATTTT.

This clonotype was recorded a few times. This sequence joins TRBV11-2 and TRBJ2-1; 8 nucleotides match TRBD1. Germline-derived CDR1 and CDR2 are SGHAT and FQNNGV. This CDR3 contains 16 residues. With 6 bases clipped from V and 0 bases from J, the junction kept 7 bases outside the gene matches. As DNA, the CDR3 is TGTGCCAGCAGTCCCTGGACAGGGTACTCCTACAATGAGCAGTTCTTC. Translating it yields CASSPWTGYSYNEQFF.

This clonotype came up a few times. This chain connects TRBV12-3 or TRBV12-4 to TRBJ1-1, with D possibly matching TRBD1 (5 bases). Between the trimmed V and J ends, which lost 5 bases and 1 base, there was a span of 14 bases. There are 15 residues in the CDR3. The CDR3 reads CASSPRPQGNTEAFF. CDR3 sequence (DNA): TGTGCCAGCAGTCCCCGCCCCCAGGGGAACACTGAAGCTTTCTTT.